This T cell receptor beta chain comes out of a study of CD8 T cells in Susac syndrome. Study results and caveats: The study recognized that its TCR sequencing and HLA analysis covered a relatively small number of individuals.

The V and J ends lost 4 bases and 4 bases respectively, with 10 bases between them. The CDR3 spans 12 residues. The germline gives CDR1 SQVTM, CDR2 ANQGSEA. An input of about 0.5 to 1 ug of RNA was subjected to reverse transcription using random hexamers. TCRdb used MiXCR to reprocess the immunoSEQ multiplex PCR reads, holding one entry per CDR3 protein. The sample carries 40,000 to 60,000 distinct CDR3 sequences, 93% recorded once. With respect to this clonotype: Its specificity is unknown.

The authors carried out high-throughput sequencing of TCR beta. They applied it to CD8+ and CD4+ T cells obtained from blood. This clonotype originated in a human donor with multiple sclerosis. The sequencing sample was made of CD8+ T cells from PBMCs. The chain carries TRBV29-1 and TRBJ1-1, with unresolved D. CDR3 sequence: CSVVRWGTEAFF. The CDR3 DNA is TGCAGCGTTGTGAGGTGGGGCACTGAAGCTTTCTTT.